Below are 30 T cell receptor beta chains sequenced from a single sample in a study of control samples from healthy donors and cancer patients. TCRdb's table, derived via immunoSEQ multiplex PCR, lists solely in-frame clones and lacks some. The repertoire has around 200,000 clones, approximately 92% of them found once; the top ten carry almost 1.5%. The source material was blood. The receptors stem from a young man in good health.

This chain links TRBV4-1 with TRBJ2-7; D may correspond to TRBD1 or TRBD2 (5 bases each). The V gene's germline CDR1 is MGHRA and CDR2 YSYEKL. This CDR3 comprises 17 residues. Trimming pared 0 bases from V and 4 bases from J, leaving 19 bases between. The CDR3 loop is CASSQDGHQGVAYEQYF. The CDR3 coding sequence is TGCGCCAGCAGCCAAGATGGCCACCAGGGAGTCGCTTACGAGCAGTACTTC.

This clone was seen a handful of times. The chain recombines TRBV5-1 with TRBJ1-1; perhaps TRBD1 as D (5 bases). The V end was cut by 1 base, the J end by 2 bases, with 15 bases between. This CDR3 comprises 16 residues. CDR1 SGHRS and CDR2 YFSETQ come from the germline V gene. CDR3 residues: CASSLFAGMPNTEAFF. The CDR3 DNA is TGCGCCAGCAGCTTGTTTGCAGGGATGCCCAACACTGAAGCTTTCTTT.

This chain connects TRBV19 to TRBJ1-1, with unresolved D. This CDR3 contains 17 residues. Trimming took 4 bases from V and 7 from J, leaving 25 bases between them. Germline assignment: CDR1 LNHDA and CDR2 SQIVND (reference sequence). CDR3 region: CASSKNQQRAWDYEAFF. The DNA of the CDR3 is TGTGCCAGTAGTAAGAACCAACAGAGGGCTTGGGATTATGAAGCTTTCTTT.

The chain carries TRBV12-3 or TRBV12-4 and TRBJ1-3; 7 nucleotides line up with TRBD1. V shed 7 bases and J 6 bases; nucleotides not matched to a gene: 3. The CDR3 has 12 residues. The CDR3 sequence: CASTGGQNTIYF. The CDR3 nucleotides read TGTGCCAGCACAGGGGGGCAAAACACCATATATTTT.

V usage is TRBV10-2 and J usage is TRBJ1-5; the D gene is possibly TRBD1 (5 bases). This CDR3 region has 18 residues. V was cut by 3 bases and J by 1 base, with 19 bases left in between. CDR1 is WSHSY and CDR2 is SAAADI in the germline V gene. In DNA, the CDR3 is TGCGCCAGCAGTGAATTTTGGAGGGAGGGGTCGAGCAATCAGCCCCAGCATTTT. Protein: CASSEFWREGSSNQPQHF.

The rearrangement joins TRBV7-2 to TRBJ2-2; D gene unclear. The CDR3 is made up of 13 amino acids. The V gene lost 1 base and the J gene lost 5 bases, with 5 bases spanning the gap. The germline CDR1 and CDR2 sequences are SGHTA and FQGNSA. The CDR3, as DNA: TGTGCCAGCAGCTTAGGGTGGACCGGGGAGCTGTTTTTT. This gives the protein CASSLGWTGELFF.

The gene calls are TRBV5-1 and TRBJ2-7, with 7 nucleotides matching TRBD1. The CDR3 is 15 residues long. Unmatched junction bases numbered 9, after V lost 3 bases and J lost 3 bases. CDR1 and CDR2 (germline): SGHRS, YFSETQ. CDR3: CASSSDLTGIYEQYF. Written as DNA, the CDR3 is TGCGCCAGCAGCTCCGACTTGACAGGGATCTACGAGCAGTACTTC. Full variable domain (outside the CDR3, taken from reference TRBV5-1 and TRBJ2-7): KAGVTQTPRYLIKTRGQQVTLSCSPISGHRSVSWYQQTPGQGLQFLFEYFSETQRNKGNFPGRFSGRQFSNSRSEMNVSTLELGDSALYLCASSSDLTGIYEQYFGPGTRLTVT.

The rearrangement uses TRBV19 and TRBJ2-1; 12 nucleotides align to TRBD2. The CDR3 spans 16 residues. Germline values: CDR1 LNHDA, CDR2 SQIVND (reference sequence). J was trimmed by 2 bases and V by 5 bases; bases with no gene match: 4. The CDR3 DNA follows: TGTGCCAGTAGTGGAAGACTAGCGGGGGCCTACAATGAGCAGTTCTTC. Translation gives CASSGRLAGAYNEQFF.

The chain joins TRBV5-6 to TRBJ1-1; 12 bases are a match to TRBD1. Germline V gene sequence: CDR1 SGHDT, CDR2 YYEEEE. This CDR3 has 15 amino acids. With V trimmed by 4 bases and J by 6 bases, 7 bases remained unmatched. CDR3 sequence (DNA): TGTGCCAGCAGCCGGGACAGGGGGCGCTTCCCTGAAGCTTTCTTT. Its translation is CASSRDRGRFPEAFF.

The genes are TRBV5-5 and TRBJ1-3; D is uncertain. V dropped 4 bases and J dropped 0 bases, with 14 bases sitting between them. Germline lookup yields CDR1 SGHKS and CDR2 YYEKEE (reference sequence). The CDR3 contains 16 residues. The CDR3 DNA follows: TGTGCCAGCAGCCTTTCTCCATCCCGCTCTGGAAACACCATATATTTT. Its protein product is CASSLSPSRSGNTIYF.

V usage is TRBV2 and J usage is TRBJ2-5; TRBD2 might be the D (6 bases). V lost 0 bases and J lost 5, with 13 bases in between. CDR1 and CDR2 from the germline V gene are SNHLY and FYNNEI. The CDR3 contains 15 residues. In nucleotides, the CDR3 is TGTGCCAGCAGTGAAGCTAGCGGCTGGGGGGAGACCCAGTACTTC. Amino acids: CASSEASGWGETQYF.

The chain links TRBV19 to TRBJ1-6, with 7 bases that match TRBD1. V dropped 7 bases and J dropped 4; count of bases not matched to a gene: 4. This CDR3 has 14 amino acids. CDR1 is LNHDA and CDR2 is SQIVND in the germline V gene (reference sequence). CDR3 nucleotide sequence: TGTGCCAGTAACCCGGGACAGTATAATTCACCCCTCCACTTT. It specifies CASNPGQYNSPLHF.

The chain recombines TRBV5-6 with TRBJ2-7; tentatively, D is TRBD1 (5 bases). CDR1 and CDR2 from the germline V gene are SGHDT and YYEEEE. The V end was cut by 2 bases, the J end by 5 bases, with 11 bases between. The CDR3 loop spans 13 amino acids. The CDR3 loop is CASSFMGRHEQYF. The CDR3 bases are TGTGCCAGCAGCTTTATGGGGCGACACGAGCAGTACTTC. Combining the CDR3 with reference TRBV5-6 and TRBJ2-7 gives the whole variable domain DAGVTQSPTHLIKTRGQQVTLRCSPKSGHDTVSWYQQALGQGPQFIFQYYEEEERQRGNFPDRFSGHQFPNYSSELNVNALLLGDSALYLCASSFMGRHEQYFGPGTRLTVT.

The CDR3 DNA is TGTGCCACCAGCAGGGACCCGGGACAGCTTAGCTACGAGCAGTACTTC. This gives the protein CATSRDPGQLSYEQYF. The V call is TRBV15, the J call TRBJ2-7; TRBD1 agrees at 7 bases. The CDR3 has 16 amino acids. J gave up 3 bases and V 3 bases, and 11 bases lay outside the gene matches. Germline V gene sequence: CDR1 LNHNV, CDR2 YYDKDF (reference sequence). Using reference TRBV15 and TRBJ2-7 for the parts outside the CDR3, the full variable domain is DAMVIQNPRYQVTQFGKPVTLSCSQTLNHNVMYWYQQKSSQAPKLLFHYYDKDFNNEADTPDNFQSRRPNTSFCFLDIRSPGLGDTAMYLCATSRDPGQLSYEQYFGPGTRLTVT.

Of note for this clone: The same CDR3 can be traced to other DNA sequences in this sample. The V and J genes are TRBV7-8 and TRBJ1-1; a possible D gene is TRBD1 (6 bases). The CDR3 consists of 14 residues. Per the germline V gene, CDR1 is SGHVS and CDR2 is FQNEAQ. The germline V and J ends were trimmed by 2 bases and 4 bases, with 11 bases remaining between them. The CDR3 DNA follows: TGTGCCAGCAGCTTAACAGGGTTGAGCACTGAAGCTTTCTTT. This sequence encodes CASSLTGLSTEAFF.

This clone appeared a few times. V and J are TRBV7-2 and TRBJ1-5; 7 bases align to TRBD1. V was clipped by 6 bases and J by 0 bases; unmatched bases: 8. The length of the CDR3 is 16 residues. Germline values: CDR1 SGHTA, CDR2 FQGNSA. The CDR3 reads CASSPTGTASNQPQHF. CDR3 DNA: TGTGCCAGCAGTCCCACCGGGACAGCTAGCAATCAGCCCCAGCATTTT. The whole variable domain, filled in from reference TRBV7-2 and TRBJ1-5, reads GAGVSQSPSNKVTEKGKDVELRCDPISGHTALYWYRQSLGQGLEFLIYFQGNSAPDKSGLPSDRFSAERTGGSVSTLTIQRTQQEDSAVYLCASSPTGTASNQPQHFGDGTRLSIL.

V and J are TRBV6-5 and TRBJ2-1; 8 nucleotides align to TRBD2. CDR1 and CDR2 from the germline V gene are MNHEY and SVGAGI. Unmatched junction bases numbered 14, after V lost 8 bases and J lost 8 bases. This CDR3 has 15 amino acids. The CDR3 nucleotides read TGTGCCAGCCTGGGGAGCGGGGGAGCGTTGGATGAGCAGTTCTTC. Amino acids: CASLGSGGALDEQFF.

The chain recombines TRBV7-9 with TRBJ2-2, with D unclear. Germline CDR1 is SEHNR and CDR2 is FQNEAQ (reference sequence). Trimming took off 1 base at V and 0 bases at J, with 9 bases between the two ends. The CDR3 runs 16 residues. The CDR3 loop reads CASSLVWVTNTGELFF. DNA of the CDR3: TGTGCCAGCAGCTTAGTGTGGGTTACGAACACCGGGGAGCTGTTTTTT.

The rearrangement uses TRBV19 and TRBJ1-2; 8 nucleotides match TRBD1. V lost 6 bases and J lost 0; bases outside the gene matches: 15. CDR1 is LNHDA and CDR2 is SQIVND in the germline V gene (reference sequence). CDR3 length: 18 amino acids. Here the CDR3 reads CASSRSRDRLPSNYGYTF. CDR3 DNA sequence: TGTGCCAGTAGCAGATCCCGGGACAGGCTACCATCTAACTATGGCTACACCTTC.

The rearrangement joins TRBV9 to TRBJ2-5; the D is unclear. Trimming cost V 0 bases and J 5 bases, with 11 bases left between them. Per the germline V gene, CDR1 is SGDLS and CDR2 is YYNGEE. The CDR3 loop spans 14 amino acids. Here the CDR3 reads CASSVGNVGETQYF. The CDR3 coding sequence is TGTGCCAGCAGCGTAGGGAATGTGGGGGAGACCCAGTACTTC.

V and J are TRBV6-5 and TRBJ2-2; 9 nucleotides line up with TRBD2. The CDR3 contains 15 residues. Germline CDR1 MNHEY, CDR2 SVGAGI. Unmatched junction bases numbered 7, after V lost 4 bases and J lost 7 bases. The CDR3 DNA is TGTGCCAGCAGTTCTTTGCGGGGGGGTTTCGGGGAGCTGTTTTTT. Protein sequence: CASSSLRGGFGELFF.

The chain carries TRBV15 and TRBJ1-5; D may be TRBD1 (6 bases). This CDR3 is 15 amino acids long. Between the trimmed V and J ends, which lost 2 bases and 4 bases, there was a span of 12 bases. From germline, CDR1 is LNHNV and CDR2 YYDKDF (reference sequence). The CDR3 is CATSRKGTRNQPQHF. In DNA, the CDR3 is TGTGCCACCAGCAGAAAAGGGACACGAAATCAGCCCCAGCATTTT.

This clone was detected only once. The V call is TRBV6-5, the J call TRBJ1-5; D possibly corresponds to TRBD1 (6 bases). Trimming removed 11 bases from V and 7 bases from J, with 18 bases in between. Germline V lookup: CDR1 MNHEY, CDR2 SVGAGI. The CDR3 contains 13 residues. The chain's CDR3 is CAANRQAKQPQHF. The CDR3 DNA sequence: TGTGCCGCAAATAGACAGGCGAAACAGCCCCAGCATTTT.

This sequence joins TRBV5-1 and TRBJ2-1; D is uncertain. V dropped 2 bases and J dropped 1 base, with 7 bases sitting between them. Per germline, CDR1 SGHRS and CDR2 YFSETQ. The CDR3 extends over 14 amino acids. This CDR3 reads CASSLVTSYNEQFF. The CDR3 bases are TGCGCCAGCAGCTTAGTAACGTCCTACAATGAGCAGTTCTTC.

The chain links TRBV19 to TRBJ1-4; weak D call: TRBD1 (6 bases). Germline CDR1 is LNHDA and CDR2 is SQIVND (reference sequence). With 6 bases removed from V and 5 bases from J, the gap between germline ends came to 13 bases. The CDR3 contains 14 residues. CDR3 sequence: CASSLTGSNEKLFF. As DNA, the CDR3 is TGTGCCAGTAGCCTCACAGGGTCGAATGAAAAACTGTTTTTT.

V gene TRBV2 combines with J gene TRBJ1-5; D is perhaps TRBD1 (6 bases). Germline values: CDR1 SNHLY, CDR2 FYNNEI. Between the trimmed V and J ends, which lost 4 bases and 5 bases, there was a span of 12 bases. The CDR3 is 14 amino acids. CDR3 nucleotides: TGTGCCAGCAGTGTACAGGGAGGGGATCAGCCCCAGCATTTT. This translates into CASSVQGGDQPQHF. The full variable domain, with the rest looked up from reference TRBV2 and TRBJ1-5, is EPEVTQTPSHQVTQMGQEVILRCVPISNHLYFYWYRQILGQKVEFLVSFYNNEISEKSEIFDDQFSVERPDGSNFTLKIRSTKLEDSAMYFCASSVQGGDQPQHFGDGTRLSIL.

CDR3 protein: CAWSALRGQGTDTQYF. The CDR3, as DNA: TGTGCCTGGAGTGCACTCCGAGGACAGGGTACAGATACGCAGTATTTT. The chain carries TRBV30 and TRBJ2-3; 8 bases align to TRBD1. This CDR3 has 16 residues. Trimming took 1 base from V and 3 from J; bases not matched to a gene: 9. Germline V gene sequence: CDR1 GTSNPN, CDR2 SVGIG (reference sequence).

This clone has just a few counts. The CDR3 sequence is CASSLIGSVGGNTIYF. CDR3 nucleotide sequence: TGTGCCAGCAGCTTGATCGGCTCTGTGGGTGGAAACACCATATATTTT. This chain joins TRBV5-4 and TRBJ1-3; no definite D call. Trimming removed 1 base from V and 3 bases from J, with 14 bases in between. Looked up from germline, CDR1 is SGHNT and CDR2 is YYREEE (reference sequence). This CDR3 spans 16 amino acids.

The V gene is TRBV19, the J gene TRBJ2-3; D remains unclear. Germline lookup yields CDR1 LNHDA and CDR2 SQIVND (reference sequence). This CDR3 is 14 amino acids long. Trimming took 7 bases from V and 3 from J, leaving 14 bases between them. The CDR3 region is CASTRTSRTDTQYF. In nucleotides, the CDR3 is TGTGCCAGTACCAGGACGTCACGGACAGATACGCAGTATTTT.

The chain couples TRBV11-2 to TRBJ2-7, with 10 bases identical to TRBD2. Losses at the gene ends were 5 bases for V and 5 bases for J; bases not matched to a gene: 15. The germline V gene has CDR1 SGHAT and CDR2 FQNNGV. The CDR3 runs to 17 residues. CDR3 DNA: TGTGCCAGCAGCCTCTTAGGGGGAGCGGGGGGGCCCCACGAGCAGTACTTC. This codes for CASSLLGGAGGPHEQYF.